The rows below give T cell receptor beta chains drawn from one sample of a study of T and B cells in COVID-19 patients. TCRdb passed the multiplex PCR reads through MiXCR, listing each CDR3 protein once. The sample carries 20,000 to 25,000 distinct CDR3 sequences, around 28% recorded once. The sequenced material came from blood. Receptors were obtained from a human donor who had recovered from COVID-19. Each CDR3 is given with its conserved first and last residue. D genes are given only for firm matches. A clone size is listed for some rows: how often the clone was seen (once, few, many), or a class if it is expanded.

TRBV19,TRBJ2-2,many,.,CASSPRSLTAGELFF,TGTGCCAGTAGTCCCCGGTCCCTTACGGCCGGGGAGCTGTTTTTT
TRBV20-1,TRBJ2-1,.,.,CSAGGSDEQFF,TGCAGTGCTGGGGGTTCTGATGAGCAGTTCTTC
TRBV6-5,TRBJ2-7,medium-sized,.,CASTAQGGEQYF,TGTGCCAGCACCGCGCAGGGGGGCGAGCAGTACTTC
TRBV5-1,TRBJ1-1,.,TRBD1,CASSEGTGGHTEAFF,TGCGCCAGCAGCGAGGGGACAGGGGGACACACTGAAGCTTTCTTT
TRBV27,TRBJ2-2,many,.,CASSLSTTPLGELFF,TGTGCCAGCAGTTTATCGACGACGCCACTCGGGGAGCTGTTTTTT
TRBV6-2/TRBV6-3,TRBJ1-6,few,.,CASSYSSQGYNSPLHF,TGTGCCAGCAGTTACTCGAGCCAGGGATATAATTCACCCCTCCACTTT
TRBV30,TRBJ2-4,many,.,CAWSGGGKNIQYF,TGTGCCTGGAGTGGAGGGGGAAAAAACATTCAGTACTTC
TRBV18,TRBJ2-1,many,TRBD2,CASSRLSGSYNEQFF,TGTGCCAGCTCAAGACTTAGCGGGAGTTACAATGAGCAGTTCTTC
TRBV18,TRBJ1-5,few,TRBD1,CASSPRQGNQPQHF,TGTGCCAGCTCACCACGACAGGGAAATCAGCCCCAGCATTTT
TRBV6-5,TRBJ1-4,few,TRBD1,CASSYLQGATNEKLFF,TGTGCCAGCAGTTACCTACAGGGGGCAACTAATGAAAAACTGTTTTTT
TRBV18,TRBJ1-1,.,.,CASSPHPQGEAFF,TGTGCCAGCTCACCACACCCCCAGGGTGAAGCTTTCTTT
TRBV5-6,TRBJ2-1,few,.,CASSFSQNNEQFF,TGTGCCAGCAGCTTCAGCCAGAACAATGAGCAGTTCTTC
TRBV5-6,TRBJ1-2,.,.,CASSFLRFYGYTF,TGTGCCAGCAGCTTCTTACGGTTTTATGGCTACACCTTC
TRBV30,TRBJ2-7,.,.,CAWTAVYEQYF,TGTGCCTGGACCGCCGTTTACGAGCAGTACTTC
TRBV20-1,TRBJ2-3,.,.,CSASVGRGPTDTQYF,TGCAGTGCTAGTGTGGGGCGGGGACCCACAGATACGCAGTATTTT
TRBV13,TRBJ1-2,few,TRBD1,CASSLKGGDGYTF,TGTGCCAGCAGCTTAAAAGGGGGCGATGGCTACACCTTC
TRBV6-5,TRBJ1-2,.,TRBD1,CASSRTGVPNYGYTF,TGTGCCAGCAGTCGAACAGGGGTACCGAACTATGGCTACACCTTC
TRBV6-5,TRBJ2-3,many,.,CASRNHLGGGRSDTQYF,TGTGCCAGCAGAAACCACCTTGGCGGGGGCCGATCAGATACGCAGTATTTT
TRBV19,TRBJ1-2,many,.,CASSWGRLYGYTF,TGTGCCAGTAGTTGGGGGAGACTATATGGCTACACCTTC
TRBV19,TRBJ1-5,.,.,CASSIASNQPQHF,TGTGCCAGTAGTATAGCTAGCAATCAGCCCCAGCATTTT
TRBV19,TRBJ2-1,medium-sized,TRBD2,CASSIVLAGGYNEQFF,TGTGCCAGTAGTATAGTCTTAGCGGGAGGGTACAATGAGCAGTTCTTC
TRBV5-4,TRBJ2-3,many,.,CASSTQDTQYF,TGTGCCAGCAGCACCCAAGATACGCAGTATTTT
TRBV6-5,TRBJ2-7,few,.,CASRDTGSHSYEQYF,TGTGCCAGCAGGGACACAGGCTCCCACTCCTACGAGCAGTACTTC
TRBV6-2/TRBV6-3,TRBJ2-4,.,.,CASSPIYKNIQYF,TGTGCCAGCAGTCCTATCTACAAAAACATTCAGTACTTC
TRBV30,TRBJ2-3,few,.,CAWRRGSTDTQYF,TGTGCCTGGAGACGGGGAAGCACAGATACGCAGTATTTT
TRBV7-9,TRBJ2-1,few,TRBD2,CASSQPGTSGGAVNEQFF,TGTGCCAGCAGCCAGCCCGGGACTAGCGGGGGGGCCGTCAATGAGCAGTTCTTC
TRBV7-6,TRBJ2-7,.,TRBD2,CASSLRGGTSYEQYF,TGTGCCAGCAGCTTACGGGGGGGGACCTCCTACGAGCAGTACTTC
TRBV29-1,TRBJ2-1,medium-sized,TRBD1,CSVDRGLLWNEQFF,TGCAGCGTTGACAGGGGGCTACTGTGGAATGAGCAGTTCTTC
TRBV5-1,TRBJ2-5,.,TRBD2,CASKGLAGGTETQYF,TGCGCCAGCAAGGGACTAGCGGGGGGGACGGAGACCCAGTACTTC
TRBV6-5,TRBJ1-3,.,.,CASNSGRLGNTIYF,TGTGCCAGCAACTCGGGCAGGCTTGGAAACACCATATATTTT
TRBV19,TRBJ2-1,medium-sized,.,CASSILLWFF,TGTGCCAGTAGTATCCTCCTATGGTTCTTC
TRBV27,TRBJ2-7,.,.,CASSLESRFNEQYF,TGTGCCAGCAGTTTAGAGTCCCGGTTCAACGAGCAGTACTTC